The 9 T cell receptor beta chains listed next were all sequenced from one sample in a study of cytomegalovirus exposure and HLA in healthy donors. Profiling relied on immunoSEQ multiplex PCR, and the TCRdb table lists in-frame clones only, not all of them. The sample shows approximately 97,000 clones, about 93% of them seen only once. Sequencing was carried out using PBMCs. Every receptor here comes from a woman in her twenties or thirties in good health and CMV-seropositive.

J is TRBJ2-1 and V is TRBV19, with D possibly matching TRBD2 (6 bases). This CDR3 contains 16 residues. Trimming shortened V by 3 bases and J by 0 bases, and 12 bases separated the two germline ends. From germline, CDR1 is LNHDA and CDR2 SQIVND (reference sequence). The CDR3 DNA is TGTGCCAGTAGTATTTGGGGGGATAGCTCCTACAATGAGCAGTTCTTC. Amino acid sequence: CASSIWGDSSYNEQFF.

The CDR3 reads CASSLVAGGQETQYF. CDR3 nucleotide sequence: TGCGCCAGCAGCTTGGTGGCAGGAGGGCAAGAGACCCAGTACTTC. The V call is TRBV5-1, the J call TRBJ2-5; the D gene is possibly TRBD2 (6 bases). Germline V gene sequence: CDR1 SGHRS, CDR2 YFSETQ. Trimming removed 0 bases from V and 2 bases from J, with 11 bases in between. The CDR3 totals 15 residues.

The chain combines TRBV7-2 with TRBJ2-7; D is perhaps TRBD2 (6 bases). Looked up from germline, CDR1 is SGHTA and CDR2 is FQGNSA. V shed 7 bases and J shed 7 bases, with 20 bases lying between them. The CDR3 length is 14 residues. The CDR3 DNA reads TGTGCCAGCACCCACCCGGGGCGTGCGGGGGAGCAGTACTTC. The encoded protein is CASTHPGRAGEQYF.

A single count supports this clone. The chain uses TRBV6-1 and TRBJ2-5; 11 bases are a match to TRBD2. The CDR3 consists of 14 residues. Germline assignment: CDR1 MNHNS and CDR2 SASEGT. V shed 5 bases, J shed 3 bases, and the junction held 2 bases outside the gene matches. The CDR3, as DNA: TGTGCCAGCAGTATGACTAGCGGGAAAGAGACCCAGTACTTC. The encoded protein is CASSMTSGKETQYF.

CDR3 sequence (DNA): TGTGCCAGCTCACCACCGGGGAAGGCAGGGGGCTTGGAGACCCAGTACTTC. It specifies CASSPPGKAGGLETQYF. This chain connects TRBV18 to TRBJ2-5; TRBD1 agrees at 8 bases. Germline trimming cut 0 bases from V and 5 bases from J; bases unmatched to any gene: 11. The germline CDR1 and CDR2 sequences are KGHSH and LQKENI. This CDR3 comprises 17 residues.

The chain combines TRBV13 with TRBJ2-3; TRBD2 matches 10 bases. This CDR3 has 18 amino acids. Germline-derived CDR1 and CDR2 are PRHDT and FYEKMQ (reference sequence). V trimming: 5 bases; J trimming: 5 bases; junction bases outside the gene matches: 16. As DNA, the CDR3 is TGTGCCAGCAGCCGTACTAGCGGGAAGATGTTGGTTCGAGATACGCAGTATTTT. It translates to CASSRTSGKMLVRDTQYF. The variable domain in full, with the rest retrieved from reference TRBV13 and TRBJ2-3, is AAGVIQSPRHLIKEKRETATLKCYPIPRHDTVYWYQQGPGQDPQFLISFYEKMQSDKGSIPDRFSAQQFSDYHSELNMSSLELGDSALYFCASSRTSGKMLVRDTQYFGPGTRLTVL.

This sequence joins TRBV6-5 and TRBJ2-1, with D tentatively TRBD2 (6 bases). Trimming took off 5 bases at V and 9 bases at J, with 20 bases between the two ends. Germline-derived CDR1 and CDR2 are MNHEY and SVGAGI. CDR3 length equals 15 residues. The CDR3 nucleotides are TGTGCCAGCAGTCCCACCGGGACTCCTCTTATTGAGCAGTTCTTC. Protein product: CASSPTGTPLIEQFF.

The chain is built from TRBV4-1 and TRBJ2-7, with 8 bases fitting TRBD2. This CDR3 contains 15 residues. Germline V gene data show CDR1 as MGHRA and CDR2 as YSYEKL. The ends lost 4 bases at V and 3 bases at J; junction bases unmatched: 8. Here the CDR3 reads CASSPSGLASYEQYF. CDR3 bases: TGCGCCAGCAGCCCCTCCGGACTAGCTAGCTACGAGCAGTACTTC.

This chain joins TRBV6-5 and TRBJ1-2; no reliable D call. V dropped 0 bases and J dropped 0 bases, with 8 bases sitting between them. Germline V gene lookup returns CDR1 MNHEY and CDR2 SVGAGI. The CDR3 is made up of 15 amino acids. Written as DNA, the CDR3 is TGTGCCAGCAGTTACTCCGGAAGCGCTAACTATGGCTACACCTTC. Amino acids: CASSYSGSANYGYTF.